This T cell receptor beta chain was recovered during a study of blood T cell repertoires in COVID-19. About the research overall: Whether acute or convalescent, the COVID-19 samples came from the United States, Italy and Spain.

Methods used by the authors: For nucleated cells, counts were estimated from reference gene primer amplification. Sequencing was performed with immunoSEQ multiplex PCR; in TCRdb, only in-frame clones are kept and a portion is missing. The D gene and trimming were derived from the DNA, and the V and J assignments and clone size from that table. Of a few hundred thousand clones listed, roughly 90% are singletons. Seattle cases were enrolled at active infection and followed longitudinally. The clonotype originates from a woman aged 70-85 years with COVID-19, enrolled during active disease. The sample comprised peripheral blood.

The CDR3 loop reads CASSSPGRNYGYTF. The CDR3 DNA is TGTGCCAGCAGTTCCCCCGGGAGGAACTATGGCTACACCTTC. This chain connects TRBV28 to TRBJ1-2; the D is unclear. The CDR3 is made up of 14 amino acids. Deletions cut 4 bases from V and 2 bases from J, with 11 bases between. Germline V lookup: CDR1 MDHEN, CDR2 SYDVKM.